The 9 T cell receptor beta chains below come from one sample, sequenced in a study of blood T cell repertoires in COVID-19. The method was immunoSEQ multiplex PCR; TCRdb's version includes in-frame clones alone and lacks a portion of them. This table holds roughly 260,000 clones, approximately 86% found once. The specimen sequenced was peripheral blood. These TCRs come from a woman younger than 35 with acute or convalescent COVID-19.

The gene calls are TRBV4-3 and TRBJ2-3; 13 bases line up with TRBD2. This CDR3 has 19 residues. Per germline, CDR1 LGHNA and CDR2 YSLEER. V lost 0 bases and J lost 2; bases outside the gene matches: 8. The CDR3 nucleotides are TGCGCCAGCAGCCAAGATGCCCCACTAGCGGGAGGGTACACAGATACGCAGTATTTT. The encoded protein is CASSQDAPLAGGYTDTQYF.

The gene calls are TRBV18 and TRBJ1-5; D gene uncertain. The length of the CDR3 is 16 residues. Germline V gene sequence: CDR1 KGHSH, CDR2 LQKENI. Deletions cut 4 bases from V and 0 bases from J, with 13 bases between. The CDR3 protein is CASSLTGDNSNQPQHF. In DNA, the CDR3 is TGTGCCAGCTCACTGACCGGGGATAATAGCAATCAGCCCCAGCATTTT.

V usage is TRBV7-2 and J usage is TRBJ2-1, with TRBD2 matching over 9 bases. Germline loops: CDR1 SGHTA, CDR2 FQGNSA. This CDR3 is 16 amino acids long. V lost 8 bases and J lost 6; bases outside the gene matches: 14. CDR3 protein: CASGWASGVRGNEQFF. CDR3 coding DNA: TGTGCCAGCGGCTGGGCTAGCGGGGTCCGTGGCAATGAGCAGTTCTTC.

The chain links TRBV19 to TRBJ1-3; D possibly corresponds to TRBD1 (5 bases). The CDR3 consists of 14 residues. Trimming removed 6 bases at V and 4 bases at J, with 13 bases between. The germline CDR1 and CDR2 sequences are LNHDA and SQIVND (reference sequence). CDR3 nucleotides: TGTGCCAGTAGCGGCGGGGGTTTCGGAAACACCATATATTTT. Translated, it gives CASSGGGFGNTIYF.

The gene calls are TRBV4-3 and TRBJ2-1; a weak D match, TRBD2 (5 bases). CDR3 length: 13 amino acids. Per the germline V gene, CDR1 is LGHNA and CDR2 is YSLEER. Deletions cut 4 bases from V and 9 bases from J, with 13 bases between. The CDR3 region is CASSPRTGSEQFF. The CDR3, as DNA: TGCGCCAGCAGCCCACGAACGGGGAGTGAGCAGTTCTTC.

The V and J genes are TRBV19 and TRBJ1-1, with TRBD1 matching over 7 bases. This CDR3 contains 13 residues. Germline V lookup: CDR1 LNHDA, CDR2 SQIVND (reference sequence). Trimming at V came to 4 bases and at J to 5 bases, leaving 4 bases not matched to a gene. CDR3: CASSRQGRTEAFF. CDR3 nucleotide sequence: TGTGCCAGTAGTAGACAGGGCCGAACTGAAGCTTTCTTT.

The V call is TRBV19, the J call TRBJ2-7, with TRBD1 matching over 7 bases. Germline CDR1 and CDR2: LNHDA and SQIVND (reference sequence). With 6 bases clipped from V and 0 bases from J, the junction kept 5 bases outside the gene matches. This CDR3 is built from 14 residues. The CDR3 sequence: CASRPGQSSYEQYF. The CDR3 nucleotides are TGTGCCAGTAGACCGGGACAGAGCTCCTACGAGCAGTACTTC.

CDR3 sequence: CASSLSLIAYSGNTIYF. DNA of the CDR3: TGTGCCAGCAGCTTAAGTCTGATCGCGTACTCTGGAAACACCATATATTTT. The chain employs TRBV7-9 and TRBJ1-3; D remains unclear. V lost 2 bases, J lost 0 bases, and 14 bases lay in between. Germline V gene sequence: CDR1 SEHNR, CDR2 FQNEAQ (reference sequence). This CDR3 contains 17 residues.

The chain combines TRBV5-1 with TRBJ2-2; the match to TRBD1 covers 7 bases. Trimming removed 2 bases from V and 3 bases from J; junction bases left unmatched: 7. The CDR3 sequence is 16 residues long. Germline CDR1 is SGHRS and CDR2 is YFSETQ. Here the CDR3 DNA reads TGCGCCAGCAGCTTCGGGGACAGCCTTTACACCGGGGAGCTGTTTTTT. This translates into CASSFGDSLYTGELFF. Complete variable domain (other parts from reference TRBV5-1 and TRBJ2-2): KAGVTQTPRYLIKTRGQQVTLSCSPISGHRSVSWYQQTPGQGLQFLFEYFSETQRNKGNFPGRFSGRQFSNSRSEMNVSTLELGDSALYLCASSFGDSLYTGELFFGEGSRLTVL.